These 21 T cell receptor beta chains originate from one sample sequenced in a study of blood T cell repertoires in COVID-19. Sequencing was performed with immunoSEQ multiplex PCR; in TCRdb, only in-frame clones are kept and a portion is missing. Counted here are approximately 130,000 clones, around 63% occurring once; the ten biggest clones make up 2.2%. Source material: peripheral blood. The receptors originated from a woman in her seventies with acute or convalescent COVID-19.

On this clone itself: At one end the junction does not follow the germline gene, possibly because of a read error. The V gene is TRBV7-7, the J gene TRBJ1-3; D may be TRBD1 (5 bases). CDR1 is SSHAT, CDR2 FNYEAQ, per germline (reference sequence). The CDR3 runs to 16 residues. The CDR3 reads CASSPTPQDSGNTIYF. The CDR3 DNA is TGTGCTAGCAGCCCCACCCCACAGGACTCTGGAAACACCATATATTTT.

The V and J genes are TRBV5-1 and TRBJ2-1; possibly TRBD2 for D (7 bases). V was clipped by 4 bases and J by 8 bases, with 13 bases between them. Looked up from germline, CDR1 is SGHRS and CDR2 is YFSETQ. This CDR3 comprises 13 residues. CDR3 protein: CASSHWGGDEQFF. DNA of the CDR3: TGCGCCAGCAGCCACTGGGGGGGCGATGAGCAGTTCTTC.

V gene TRBV12-3 or TRBV12-4 combines with J gene TRBJ1-1; the D is unclear. V was trimmed by 6 bases and J by 2 bases, leaving 7 bases between them. The CDR3 extends over 12 amino acids. CDR3 region: CASRAPNTEAFF. Here the CDR3 DNA reads TGTGCCAGCAGGGCCCCTAACACTGAAGCTTTCTTT.

This clone was detected ten times or more. The V call is TRBV6-1, the J call TRBJ1-1, with a possible D match to TRBD1 (5 bases). Trimming took off 2 bases at V and 4 bases at J, with 11 bases between the two ends. The CDR3 loop spans 14 amino acids. Germline lookup yields CDR1 MNHNS and CDR2 SASEGT. CDR3 protein: CASSELGVITEAFF. The CDR3 coding sequence is TGTGCCAGCAGTGAATTAGGGGTGATCACTGAAGCTTTCTTT.

V and J are TRBV19 and TRBJ1-6; D is undetermined. This CDR3 comprises 16 residues. The V end lost 5 bases, the J end lost 2 bases, and 13 bases lay between the germline ends. Germline assignment: CDR1 LNHDA and CDR2 SQIVND (reference sequence). CDR3 nucleotide sequence: TGTGCCAGTAGTGCCCAGCGGAATACCTATAATTCACCCCTCCACTTT. Amino acid sequence: CASSAQRNTYNSPLHF.

The V gene is TRBV12-3 or TRBV12-4, the J gene TRBJ1-1; unclear D gene. The V end was cut by 2 bases, the J end by 8 bases, with 9 bases between. The CDR3 runs to 12 residues. CDR3 residues: CASSLMGVEAFF. CDR3 coding DNA: TGTGCCAGCAGTTTAATGGGAGTAGAAGCTTTCTTT.

V and J are TRBV27 and TRBJ1-2; D might be TRBD1 (5 bases). Germline lookup yields CDR1 MNHEY and CDR2 SMNVEV (reference sequence). The CDR3 is made up of 17 amino acids. V gave up 4 bases and J gave up 4 bases, with 22 bases separating them. The DNA of the CDR3 is TGTGCCAGCAGTTCTTATTGGGTCAGGGAAAGCCCCTATGGCTACACCTTC. Its protein product is CASSSYWVRESPYGYTF.

The table lists this clone with a count of one. The CDR3 DNA sequence: TGTGCCAGCAGCGTTGACCAGGGGTGGGCCTACGAGCAGTACTTC. Translating it yields CASSVDQGWAYEQYF. The rearrangement joins TRBV7-9 to TRBJ2-7; D might be TRBD1 (6 bases). V was trimmed by 5 bases and J by 2 bases, leaving 16 bases between them. CDR3 length: 15 residues. Germline V gene lookup returns CDR1 SEHNR and CDR2 FQNEAQ (reference sequence).

This chain links TRBV11-2 with TRBJ1-1; the D gene is possibly TRBD1 (6 bases). The V end was cut by 0 bases, the J end by 7 bases, with 12 bases between. Germline V CDR1 and CDR2: SGHAT, FQNNGV. The length of the CDR3 is 14 residues. CDR3 in amino acids: CASSLDRGVGEAFF. The CDR3 nucleotides are TGTGCCAGCAGCTTAGACAGGGGAGTTGGTGAAGCTTTCTTT.

The rearrangement joins TRBV10-3 to TRBJ2-2; 7 bases match TRBD1. The V segment lost 8 bases and the J segment 0 bases; nucleotides outside the gene matches: 0. Germline CDR1 ENHRY, CDR2 SYGVKD. The CDR3 consists of 13 residues. This CDR3 is CAIGTANTGELFF. The CDR3 DNA reads TGTGCCATCGGGACAGCGAACACCGGGGAGCTGTTTTTT.

This clone was observed a handful of times. The gene calls are TRBV29-1 and TRBJ2-7, with D perhaps matching TRBD1 (5 bases). This CDR3 has 11 amino acids. CDR1 and CDR2 (germline): SQVTM, ANQGSEA. V was cut by 4 bases and J by 2 bases, with 6 bases left in between. In nucleotides, the CDR3 is TGCAGCGTTGTGACAGCCTACGAGCAGTACTTC. This sequence encodes CSVVTAYEQYF.

The rearrangement uses TRBV12-3 or TRBV12-4 and TRBJ1-5; no firm D call. V shed 3 bases and J shed 4 bases, with 7 bases lying between them. CDR3 size: 13 residues. The CDR3 nucleotides read TGTGCCAGCAGTTTTCGAGGAAATCAGCCCCAGCATTTT. Amino acid sequence: CASSFRGNQPQHF.

This clone was counted between two and nine times. The chain recombines TRBV4-3 with TRBJ1-2; 8 positions agree with TRBD1. Germline CDR1 reads LGHNA; CDR2 reads YSLEER. V shed 1 base, J shed 1 base, and the junction held 11 bases outside the gene matches. This CDR3 is 18 amino acids long. The CDR3 protein is CASSQVTDRTGLNYGYTF. The CDR3 region has the DNA TGCGCCAGCAGCCAAGTCACCGATCGGACAGGGCTTAACTATGGCTACACCTTC.

The table lists this clone with a few counts. This chain joins TRBV5-6 and TRBJ2-7, with D maybe TRBD1 (5 bases). The length of the CDR3 is 14 residues. CDR1 and CDR2 from the germline V gene are SGHDT and YYEEEE. The ends were cut back, 0 bases at V and 0 bases at J, with 7 bases in the middle. This CDR3 reads CASSLGGGSYEQYF. The CDR3 nucleotides are TGTGCCAGCAGCTTGGGGGGCGGCTCCTACGAGCAGTACTTC.

Concerning this clone: Compared with germline, one end of the junction differs, possibly owing to a read error. The CDR3: CASSLSGRPAYEQYF. In nucleotides, the CDR3 is TGTGCTAGCAGCTTAAGTGGGCGCCCTGCCTACGAGCAGTACTTC. The chain has TRBV7-7 and TRBJ2-7; D remains ambiguous. Germline V gene sequence: CDR1 SSHAT, CDR2 FNYEAQ (reference sequence). The CDR3 consists of 15 residues.

This clone turned up a few times. V and J are TRBV7-2 and TRBJ1-2; 7 nucleotides align to TRBD1. Looked up from germline, CDR1 is SGHTA and CDR2 is FQGNSA. CDR3 length equals 14 residues. With 7 bases clipped from V and 8 bases from J, the junction kept 13 bases outside the gene matches. The CDR3 DNA reads as TGTGCCAGCACAAAAACCGGGACAGAGTCCGGCTACACCTTC. This translates into CASTKTGTESGYTF.

The J gene is TRBJ1-2, the V gene TRBV6-1; 12 positions agree with TRBD1. The CDR3 has 15 amino acids. The trim removed 1 base at V and 6 bases at J, leaving 3 bases unmatched. Germline assignment: CDR1 MNHNS and CDR2 SASEGT. CDR3 in amino acids: CASSEVGTGGNGYTF. The CDR3 DNA reads as TGTGCCAGCAGTGAAGTTGGGACAGGGGGCAATGGCTACACCTTC.

This chain joins TRBV15 and TRBJ2-1; D is unresolved. The V gene's germline CDR1 is LNHNV and CDR2 YYDKDF (reference sequence). This CDR3 has 12 residues. V shed 6 bases and J shed 2 bases, with 5 bases lying between them. The CDR3: CATSFAYNEQFF. The CDR3 region has the DNA TGTGCCACCAGTTTCGCCTACAATGAGCAGTTCTTC.

This clone was seen a single time. The rearrangement joins TRBV10-1 to TRBJ1-1; 7 positions match TRBD1. The CDR3 has 14 residues. Trimming took 4 bases from V and 1 from J; bases not matched to a gene: 3. In germline, CDR1 is WNHNN, CDR2 SYGVQD (reference sequence). The CDR3 sequence is CASSADRENTEAFF. The CDR3, as DNA: TGCGCCAGCAGTGCCGACAGGGAGAACACTGAAGCTTTCTTT.

V gene TRBV27 combines with J gene TRBJ2-3, with D hard to call. Germline V gene lookup returns CDR1 MNHEY and CDR2 SMNVEV (reference sequence). With 6 bases removed from V and 5 bases from J, the gap between germline ends came to 12 bases. This CDR3 has 13 residues. CDR3 sequence (DNA): TGTGCCAGCAGCCGCGGCCAGATAGATACGCAGTATTTT. Its translation: CASSRGQIDTQYF.

This clone has only a few counts. The chain uses TRBV3-1 (or the pseudogene TRBV3-2) and TRBJ2-1; D possibly corresponds to TRBD2 (6 bases). CDR1 and CDR2 from the germline V gene are LGHDT and YNNKEL (reference sequence). Trimming shortened V by 0 bases and J by 6 bases, and 18 bases separated the two germline ends. This CDR3 contains 17 residues. The CDR3: CASSQDRLGRGCNEQFF. The CDR3 region has the DNA TGTGCCAGCAGCCAAGATCGGTTGGGTCGGGGGTGCAATGAGCAGTTCTTC.